Listed here are 25 T cell receptor beta chains from one sample, sequenced in a study of T cells in Graves' hyperthyroidism and ophthalmopathy. From RNA transcripts, TCR beta CDR3 regions were amplified. Researchers ran a first-round RT-PCR on the TCR CDR3 using the HTBI primer set. Via MiXCR, TCRdb re-called the multiplex PCR reads, giving one row per CDR3 protein. The repertoire includes 650,000 to 800,000 distinct CDR3 sequences, roughly 46% of them detected once, and less than 9% sits in the top ten. Input material: peripheral blood or thyroid tissue (not recorded which). These receptors all stem from an adult man with Graves' disease, either hyperthyroidism or ophthalmopathy (not recorded which).

The rearrangement joins TRBV6-1 to TRBJ1-5; D might be TRBD1 (6 bases). Germline CDR1 reads MNHNS; CDR2 reads SASEGT. With 6 bases removed from V and 3 bases from J, the gap between germline ends came to 18 bases. This CDR3 spans 16 amino acids. The CDR3 nucleotides are TGTGCCAGCAGGGATTTAAGGGGGGGCGACAATCAGCCCCAGCATTTT. Translated, it gives CASRDLRGGDNQPQHF.

V is TRBV5-1 and J is TRBJ1-1, with 9 nucleotides matching TRBD1. CDR1 is SGHRS and CDR2 is YFSETQ in the germline V gene. The trim removed 3 bases at V and 7 bases at J, leaving 4 bases unmatched. The CDR3 spans 13 residues. This chain's CDR3 is CASSSTGGGEAFF. CDR3 sequence (DNA): TGCGCCAGCAGCTCGACAGGGGGGGGTGAAGCTTTCTTT.

This sequence joins TRBV7-9 and TRBJ2-7; 8 bases are shared with TRBD2. Germline-derived CDR1 and CDR2 are SEHNR and FQNEAQ (reference sequence). J lost 5 bases, V lost 2 bases, and 14 bases had no gene match. The CDR3 covers 17 residues. The CDR3 nucleotides read TGTGCCAGCAGCTTACCGACCGGGGGGGCCTCCTTCAACGAGCAGTACTTC. Protein sequence: CASSLPTGGASFNEQYF.

This chain uses TRBV19 with TRBJ1-6; 8 bases fit TRBD1. CDR3 length equals 13 residues. J lost 14 bases, V lost 5 bases, and 8 bases had no gene match. CDR1 is LNHDA and CDR2 is SQIVND in the germline V gene (reference sequence). Written as DNA, the CDR3 is TGTGCCAGTAGTGAAGGACAGGGTGGAACCCTCCACTTT. Its protein product is CASSEGQGGTLHF.

This clonotype showed up just a few times. This rearrangement joins TRBV10-3 to TRBJ2-7, with a weak D call TRBD1 (5 bases). Trimming took off 10 bases at V and 0 bases at J, with 13 bases between the two ends. The CDR3 sequence is 13 residues long. Germline CDR1 ENHRY, CDR2 SYGVKD. The DNA of the CDR3 is TGTGCCAGCAGGGCTAGTTCCTCCTACGAGCAGTACTTC. It translates to CASRASSSYEQYF.

The rearrangement uses TRBV9 and TRBJ1-1; 8 positions agree with TRBD1. V gave up 5 bases and J gave up 10 bases; unmatched junction bases: 16. Germline CDR1 reads SGDLS; CDR2 reads YYNGEE. The CDR3 covers 15 residues. In nucleotides, the CDR3 is TGTGCCAGCAGTTCGCAGCCTGGGACAGGTAATTCAGCTTTCTTT. Its translation is CASSSQPGTGNSAFF.

The CDR3 nucleotides read TGTGCCACCATGACGGAGGGTGGCAATCAGCCCCAGCATTTT. This encodes CATMTEGGNQPQHF. This chain links TRBV19 with TRBJ1-5; no firm D call. Per germline, CDR1 LNHDA and CDR2 SQIVND (reference sequence). This CDR3 spans 14 amino acids. V lost 10 bases and J lost 2, with 15 bases in between.

V gene TRBV5-1 combines with J gene TRBJ2-7; 7 bases fit TRBD1. The CDR3 is 15 amino acids. Germline V gives CDR1 SGHRS, CDR2 YFSETQ. V shed 0 bases and J 3 bases; nucleotides not matched to a gene: 6. The chain's CDR3 is CASSLEGGANYEQYF. CDR3 in DNA: TGCGCCAGCAGCTTGGAAGGGGGCGCCAACTACGAGCAGTACTTC.

The rearrangement uses TRBV7-8 and TRBJ1-1; 10 positions agree with TRBD1. Germline V gene lookup returns CDR1 SGHVS and CDR2 FQNEAQ. With V trimmed by 5 bases and J by 3 bases, 6 bases remained unmatched. The CDR3 has 15 residues. CDR3 bases: TGTGCCAGCAGCGCGACAGGGGGCCTGGACACTGAAGCTTTCTTT. Protein product: CASSATGGLDTEAFF.

Only a few counts were recorded for this clonotype. The rearrangement links TRBV6-5 to TRBJ1-1, with D possibly being TRBD1 (5 bases). V lost 5 bases and J lost 7, with 14 bases in between. CDR3 length: 13 residues. Germline V gene data show CDR1 as MNHEY and CDR2 as SVGAGI. CDR3 nucleotide sequence: TGTGCCAGCAGTCCCGACAGAGGGAGTGAAGCTTTCTTT. As protein: CASSPDRGSEAFF.

The J gene is TRBJ1-1, the V gene TRBV27, with D unresolved. The V gene's germline CDR1 is MNHEY and CDR2 SMNVEV (reference sequence). V gave up 4 bases and J gave up 0 bases, with 12 bases separating them. There are 15 residues in the CDR3. For the CDR3, the DNA is TGTGCCAGCAGTTGGTACAGAAACATGAACACTGAAGCTTTCTTT. Its protein is CASSWYRNMNTEAFF.

This clonotype was recorded a few times. J is TRBJ2-7 and V is TRBV5-1; D unresolved. CDR3 length: 14 amino acids. V lost 0 bases, J lost 6 bases, and 13 bases lay in between. Per germline, CDR1 SGHRS and CDR2 YFSETQ. This CDR3 is CASSLGGNPSEQYF. DNA of the CDR3: TGCGCCAGCAGCTTGGGTGGGAACCCGAGCGAGCAGTACTTC.

The chain combines TRBV2 with TRBJ1-4; possible D gene TRBD1, 6 bases. CDR3 length: 14 residues. Trimming removed 4 bases at V and 3 bases at J, with 9 bases between. From germline, CDR1 is SNHLY and CDR2 FYNNEI. This chain's CDR3 is CASSAGAANEKLFF. DNA of the CDR3: TGTGCCAGCAGTGCAGGGGCAGCTAATGAAAAACTGTTTTTT.

This clonotype has a count of ten or more. V is TRBV29-1 and J is TRBJ2-5; 11 bases agree with TRBD2. This CDR3 has 14 amino acids. After removal of 3 bases from V and 13 bases from J, the junction contained 13 bases not matched to a gene. Germline V gene lookup returns CDR1 SQVTM and CDR2 ANQGSEA. This CDR3 reads CSVDHPSGGSRWYF. As DNA, the CDR3 is TGCAGCGTTGACCATCCTAGCGGGGGGTCTCGTTGGTACTTC.

This clonotype was observed at least ten times. The chain uses TRBV12-3 or TRBV12-4 and TRBJ1-5, with 10 nucleotides matching TRBD1. V was clipped by 5 bases and J by 4 bases; unmatched bases: 2. The CDR3 totals 14 residues. The CDR3 nucleotides read TGTGCCAGCAGTCCGGGACAGGGGAATCAGCCCCAGCATTTT. Residues: CASSPGQGNQPQHF.

This clonotype was recorded at least ten times. The J gene is TRBJ1-2, the V gene TRBV29-1; TRBD1 is a possible D gene (6 bases). The germline V and J ends were trimmed by 4 bases and 2 bases, with 11 bases remaining between them. CDR1 is SQVTM and CDR2 is ANQGSEA in the germline V gene. This CDR3 is 13 amino acids long. CDR3 nucleotides: TGCAGCGTTGGACAGGTTGAAAACTATGGCTACACCTTC. It translates to CSVGQVENYGYTF.

In its sample, this clonotype was seen many times. This chain links TRBV10-1 with TRBJ2-5; 10 bases line up with TRBD2. The germline V gene has CDR1 WNHNN and CDR2 SYGVQD (reference sequence). The CDR3 spans 14 residues. V shed 8 bases and J 5 bases; nucleotides not matched to a gene: 8. This chain's CDR3 is CASSLSGGRETQYF. The CDR3 nucleotides are TGCGCCAGCTCACTTAGCGGGGGGCGGGAGACCCAGTACTTC.

As for this clonotype: A much larger clone differs from this one at a single base, so this may be a read error. The rearrangement uses TRBV7-8 and TRBJ1-2; D not resolved. Trimming shortened V by 5 bases and J by 3 bases, and 7 bases separated the two germline ends. Germline lookup yields CDR1 SGHVS and CDR2 FQNEAQ. CDR3 length equals 12 residues. The CDR3 DNA follows: TGTGCCAGCAGCCCGTCCCACTATGGCTACACCTTC. Translation gives CASSPSHYGYTF.

This sequence joins TRBV10-3 and TRBJ1-2, with D unresolved. The CDR3 runs 12 residues. Per the germline V gene, CDR1 is ENHRY and CDR2 is SYGVKD. Trimming left V 8 bases short and J 2 bases short, with 9 bases between. The CDR3 DNA reads TGTGCCATCTACCCCGGGAACTATGGCTACACCTTC. This sequence encodes CAIYPGNYGYTF.

With regard to this clonotype: A much bigger clone sits one base away, suggesting this may be a read error. The chain couples TRBV6-1 to TRBJ1-6, with TRBD1 matching over 7 bases. CDR3 length equals 14 residues. The germline CDR1 and CDR2 sequences are MNHNS and SASEGT. The V and J ends lost 4 bases and 6 bases, in that order; junction bases with no gene match: 3. CDR3 sequence: CASSGGTANSPLHF. For the CDR3, the DNA is TGTGCCAGCAGTGGAGGGACAGCTAATTCACCCCTCCACTTT.

The genes are TRBV24-1 and TRBJ1-5; 8 nucleotides agree with TRBD1. The CDR3 contains 16 residues. Germline V lookup: CDR1 KGHDR, CDR2 SFDVKD. V dropped 4 bases and J dropped 4; count of bases not matched to a gene: 8. The DNA of the CDR3 is TGTGCCACCAGTGACAATACAGGGGGGGCAAATCAGCCCCAGCATTTT. Its protein is CATSDNTGGANQPQHF.

V is TRBV15 and J is TRBJ1-5; no clear D. Trimming took 1 base from V and 2 from J, leaving 6 bases between them. The CDR3 is 14 residues long. Germline V CDR1 and CDR2: LNHNV, YYDKDF (reference sequence). Written as DNA, the CDR3 is TGTGCCACCAGCAGAGGGGCCCGCAATCAGCCCCAGCATTTT. Amino acids: CATSRGARNQPQHF. The variable domain in full, with the rest retrieved from reference TRBV15 and TRBJ1-5, is DAMVIQNPRYQVTQFGKPVTLSCSQTLNHNVMYWYQQKSSQAPKLLFHYYDKDFNNEADTPDNFQSRRPNTSFCFLDIRSPGLGDTAMYLCATSRGARNQPQHFGDGTRLSIL.

This clonotype was counted only a few times. This sequence joins TRBV11-2 and TRBJ1-2; 7 bases align to TRBD1. The CDR3 length is 15 residues. CDR1 and CDR2 (germline): SGHAT, FQNNGV. The junction had 10 bases not matched to a gene; V was cut back by 7 bases and J by 2 bases. CDR3 in DNA: TGTGCCAGCAAATTCGGGACAGATCCAAACTATGGCTACACCTTC. This translates into CASKFGTDPNYGYTF.

This clonotype was seen more than once but under ten times. The genes are TRBV20-1 and TRBJ1-1; D unclear. Per the germline V gene, CDR1 is DFQATT and CDR2 is SNEGSKA (reference sequence). The V and J ends lost 0 bases and 8 bases respectively, with 16 bases between them. The CDR3 has 14 residues. In DNA form, the CDR3 reads TGCAGTGCTAGAGATGCGGCAGCCCCGCTCGAAGCTTTCTTT. This codes for CSARDAAAPLEAFF.

The chain is built from TRBV12-3 or TRBV12-4 and TRBJ2-7; D might be TRBD1 (6 bases). Trimming took off 5 bases at V and 2 bases at J, with 13 bases between the two ends. The CDR3 is 14 amino acids. This chain's CDR3 is CASSLGQRPYEQYF. The CDR3 DNA follows: TGTGCCAGCAGTCTTGGACAGCGTCCCTACGAGCAGTACTTC.